A selection of T cell receptor beta chains follows, all from one sample in a study of lymphopenia after photon versus proton radiotherapy. Profiling relied on immunoSEQ multiplex PCR, and the TCRdb table lists in-frame clones only, not all of them. The sample contains more than 80,000 clones, around 82% of which appear only once. Sequencing used peripheral blood, obtained from a patient treated with proton-based radiotherapy. Every receptor here comes from a man in his 60s with pancreatic cancer. The CDR3 runs from the conserved cysteine through the conserved F or W. Fields, in order: CDR3 protein, CDR3 DNA, clone size, J gene, D gene, V gene. D genes are given only for firm matches. Rows give clone size only sometimes, using once, few, many, or a class for an expanded clone.

CSGGDGPALRQYF | TGCAGCGGGGGGGATGGACCGGCACTTCGGCAGTACTTC | - | TRBJ2-7 | - | TRBV29-1
CASRGGVNEQFF | TGTGCCAGCAGGGGTGGAGTAAATGAGCAGTTCTTC | - | TRBJ2-1 | - | TRBV6-5
CASSEGVIYQETQYF | TGTGCCAGCAGCGAAGGAGTGATTTACCAAGAGACCCAGTACTTC | - | TRBJ2-5 | - | TRBV7-9
CASSPSGTSNQPQHF | TGTGCCAGCAGCCCCAGTGGGACTAGCAATCAGCCCCAGCATTTT | - | TRBJ1-5 | - | TRBV7-9
CASSSGQGAIQYF | TGTGCCAGCAGCTCGGGACAGGGGGCCATTCAGTACTTC | - | TRBJ2-4 | TRBD1 | TRBV11-1
CASSSLAGDSSYNEQFF | TGTGCCAGCAGCTCCTTAGCGGGAGATTCTTCCTACAATGAGCAGTTCTTC | - | TRBJ2-1 | TRBD2 | TRBV11-2
CASTGSGRAGSYEQYF | TGTGCCAGCACCGGATCCGGGAGGGCCGGGTCCTACGAGCAGTACTTC | - | TRBJ2-7 | TRBD2 | TRBV11-3
CASSLFRTGGFKQYF | TGTGCCAGCAGTTTATTTAGGACAGGGGGTTTTAAGCAGTACTTC | - | TRBJ2-7 | TRBD1 | TRBV27
CASSLGGTQPQHF | TGTGCCAGCAGCTTGGGGGGGACTCAGCCCCAGCATTTT | - | TRBJ1-5 | - | TRBV7-6
CASSPGANVLTF | TGTGCCAGTAGTCCTGGGGCCAACGTCCTGACTTTC | - | TRBJ2-6 | - | TRBV19
CANSAEGGSYEQYF | TGCGCCAACAGCGCCGAAGGTGGCTCCTACGAGCAGTACTTC | - | TRBJ2-7 | - | TRBV5-1
CASRTGQGNYGYTF | TGTGCCAGCAGAACCGGACAGGGGAACTATGGCTACACCTTC | few | TRBJ1-2 | TRBD1 | TRBV28
CASSDLETQYF | TGTGCCAGCAGTGATCTTGAGACCCAGTACTTC | - | TRBJ2-5 | - | TRBV2
CASSLDRVTDTQYF | TGTGCCAGCAGCTTGGACAGGGTGACAGATACGCAGTATTTT | - | TRBJ2-3 | - | TRBV5-4
CASSVDLLATYNEQFF | TGTGCCAGCAGCGTAGACCTACTAGCAACCTACAATGAGCAGTTCTTC | - | TRBJ2-1 | - | TRBV9
CASSARGSNQPQHF | TGTGCCAGCAGTGCCAGGGGTTCCAATCAGCCCCAGCATTTT | - | TRBJ1-5 | - | TRBV6-5
CASSSPGQGQGYTF | TGTGCCAGCAGCTCCCCTGGACAGGGTCAAGGCTACACCTTC | - | TRBJ1-2 | TRBD1 | TRBV7-2
CASSLGLAGVEQYF | TGTGCCAGCAGCTTAGGACTAGCGGGAGTCGAGCAGTACTTC | - | TRBJ2-7 | TRBD2 | TRBV11-1
CASSASEGAPIPYEQYF | TGTGCCAGCAGCGCGTCGGAGGGGGCCCCGATCCCCTACGAGCAGTACTTC | - | TRBJ2-7 | - | TRBV9
CASSAGIGLSSYEQYF | TGTGCCAGCAGCGCCGGAATAGGACTTAGCTCCTACGAGCAGTACTTC | - | TRBJ2-7 | - | TRBV9
CAWSWGMNTEAFF | TGTGCCTGGAGCTGGGGAATGAACACTGAAGCTTTCTTT | few | TRBJ1-1 | - | TRBV30
CASSQAVGHHYSYGYTF | TGCGCCAGCAGTCAGGCCGTCGGACATCACTATAGCTATGGCTACACCTTC | - | TRBJ1-2 | - | TRBV23-1
CASTPSGRGNEQFF | TGTGCCAGCACCCCTAGCGGGAGGGGCAATGAGCAGTTCTTC | few | TRBJ2-1 | TRBD2 | TRBV5-4
CATSRGYANEKLFF | TGTGCCACCAGCAGAGGGTATGCTAATGAAAAACTGTTTTTT | - | TRBJ1-4 | - | TRBV15
CASSREGGYTGELFF | TGTGCCAGCAGTCGGGAGGGAGGGTACACCGGGGAGCTGTTTTTT | once | TRBJ2-2 | TRBD2 | TRBV7-2
CASSLGGLSVVNEQFF | TGTGCCAGCAGCTTGGGGGGGCTTAGCGTGGTCAATGAGCAGTTCTTC | few | TRBJ2-1 | - | TRBV7-9
CASSDIVAPDTQYF | TGTGCCAGCAGTGATATAGTAGCGCCAGATACGCAGTATTTT | - | TRBJ2-3 | - | TRBV2
CASSFLLTSGGSSGYEQYF | TGCGCCAGCAGCTTTTTGTTAACTAGCGGGGGATCATCGGGCTACGAGCAGTACTTC | - | TRBJ2-7 | TRBD2 | TRBV5-1
CASSLVGATSGTETQYF | TGCGCCAGCAGCTTGGTAGGCGCGACTAGCGGGACGGAGACCCAGTACTTC | - | TRBJ2-5 | TRBD2 | TRBV5-1
CASRKTGGAYNEQFF | TGTGCCAGCCGAAAGACAGGGGGGGCCTACAATGAGCAGTTCTTC | - | TRBJ2-1 | TRBD1 | TRBV6-5
CSVDDGTDTQYF | TGCAGCGTTGATGACGGGACAGATACGCAGTATTTT | - | TRBJ2-3 | - | TRBV29-1
CASRSYRGLWNTEAFF | TGTGCCAGTAGGTCCTACAGGGGGCTTTGGAACACTGAAGCTTTCTTT | - | TRBJ1-1 | TRBD1 | TRBV19
CASNTGQAGTEAFF | TGTGCCAGTAACACTGGACAGGCAGGCACTGAAGCTTTCTTT | few | TRBJ1-1 | TRBD1 | TRBV19
CASSQDSGGGGGETQYF | TGTGCCAGCAGCCAAGATTCAGGCGGGGGGGGCGGAGAGACCCAGTACTTC | - | TRBJ2-5 | TRBD2 | TRBV4-2
CASSLGNRNTGELFF | TGTGCCAGCAGTTTGGGGAATCGGAACACCGGGGAGCTGTTTTTT | once | TRBJ2-2 | - | TRBV6-1
CASSPTGANVLTF | TGTGCCAGCTCACCAACTGGGGCCAACGTCCTGACTTTC | - | TRBJ2-6 | - | TRBV18
CASSAGGGYYGYTF | TGTGCCAGCAGCGCAGGGGGCGGATACTATGGCTACACCTTC | - | TRBJ1-2 | TRBD1 | TRBV28